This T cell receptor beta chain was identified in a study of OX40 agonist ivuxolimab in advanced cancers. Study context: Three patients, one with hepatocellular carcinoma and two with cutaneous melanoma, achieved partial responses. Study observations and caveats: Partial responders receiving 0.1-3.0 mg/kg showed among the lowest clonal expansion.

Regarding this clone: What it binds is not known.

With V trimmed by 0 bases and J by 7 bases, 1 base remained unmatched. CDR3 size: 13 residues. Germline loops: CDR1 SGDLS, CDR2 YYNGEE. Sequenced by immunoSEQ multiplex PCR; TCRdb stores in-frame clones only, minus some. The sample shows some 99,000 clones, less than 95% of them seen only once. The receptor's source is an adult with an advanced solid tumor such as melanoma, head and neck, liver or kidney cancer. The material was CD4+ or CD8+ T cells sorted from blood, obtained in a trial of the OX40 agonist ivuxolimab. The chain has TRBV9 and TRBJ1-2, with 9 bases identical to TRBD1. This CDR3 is CASSVGQGVGYTF. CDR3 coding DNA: TGTGCCAGCAGCGTAGGACAGGGGGTTGGCTACACCTTC.